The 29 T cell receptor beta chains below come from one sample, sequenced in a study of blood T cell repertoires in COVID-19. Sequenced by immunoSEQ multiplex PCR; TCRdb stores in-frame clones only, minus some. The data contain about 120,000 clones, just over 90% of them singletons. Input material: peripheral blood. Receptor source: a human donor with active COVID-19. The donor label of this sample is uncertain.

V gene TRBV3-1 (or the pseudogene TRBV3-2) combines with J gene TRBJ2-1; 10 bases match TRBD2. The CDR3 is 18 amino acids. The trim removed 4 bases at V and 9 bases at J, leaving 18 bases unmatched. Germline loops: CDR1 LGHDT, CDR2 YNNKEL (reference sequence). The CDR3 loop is CASSPTARLAGVSGEQFF. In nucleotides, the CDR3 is TGTGCCAGCAGCCCTACTGCACGTCTAGCGGGGGTATCCGGTGAGCAGTTCTTC.

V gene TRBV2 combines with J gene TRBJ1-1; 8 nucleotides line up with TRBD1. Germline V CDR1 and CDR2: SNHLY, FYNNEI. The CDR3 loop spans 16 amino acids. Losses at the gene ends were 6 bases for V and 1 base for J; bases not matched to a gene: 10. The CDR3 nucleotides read TGTGCCAGCAGCCTTGGGCCAGGACAGGGGAACACTGAAGCTTTCTTT. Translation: CASSLGPGQGNTEAFF.

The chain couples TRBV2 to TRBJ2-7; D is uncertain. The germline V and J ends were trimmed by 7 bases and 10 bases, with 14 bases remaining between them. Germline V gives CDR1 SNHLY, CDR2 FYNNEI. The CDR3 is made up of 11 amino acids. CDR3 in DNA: TGTGCCAGCACCGCTGGGCCCCTTCAGTACTTC. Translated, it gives CASTAGPLQYF.

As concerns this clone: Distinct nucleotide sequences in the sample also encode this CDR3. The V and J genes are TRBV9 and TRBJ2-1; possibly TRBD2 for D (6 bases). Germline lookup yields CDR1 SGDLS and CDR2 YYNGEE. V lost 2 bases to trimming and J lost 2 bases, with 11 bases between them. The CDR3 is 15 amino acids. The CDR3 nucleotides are TGTGCCAGCAGCGTCGGTAGCGGCGCCTACAATGAGCAGTTCTTC. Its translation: CASSVGSGAYNEQFF.

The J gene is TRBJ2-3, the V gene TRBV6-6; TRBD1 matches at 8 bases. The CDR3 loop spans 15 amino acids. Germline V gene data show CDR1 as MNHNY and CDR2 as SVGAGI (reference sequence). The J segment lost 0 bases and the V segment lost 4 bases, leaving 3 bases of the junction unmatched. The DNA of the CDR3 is TGTGCCAGCAGTTTGGACAGGGTGAGCACAGATACGCAGTATTTT. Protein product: CASSLDRVSTDTQYF.

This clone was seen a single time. For the CDR3, the DNA is TGTGCCAGCCGGGGGAGAATTAACTATGGCTACACCTTC. Protein product: CASRGRINYGYTF. This rearrangement joins TRBV21-1 to TRBJ1-2. TRBV21-1 is designated a pseudogene. The CDR3 totals 13 residues.

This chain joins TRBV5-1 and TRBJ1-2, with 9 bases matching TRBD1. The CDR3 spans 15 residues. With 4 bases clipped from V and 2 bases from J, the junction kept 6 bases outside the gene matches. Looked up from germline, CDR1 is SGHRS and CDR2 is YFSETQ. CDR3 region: CASSPPGQGNYGYTF. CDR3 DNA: TGCGCCAGCAGCCCACCCGGACAGGGGAACTATGGCTACACCTTC.

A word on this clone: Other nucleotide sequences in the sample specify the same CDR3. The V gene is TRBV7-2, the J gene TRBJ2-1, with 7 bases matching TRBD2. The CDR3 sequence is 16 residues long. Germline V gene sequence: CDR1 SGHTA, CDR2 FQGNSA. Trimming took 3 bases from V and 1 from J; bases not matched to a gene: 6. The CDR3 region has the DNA TGTGCCAGCAGCTTGATTAGCGGGTATTCCTACAATGAGCAGTTCTTC. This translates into CASSLISGYSYNEQFF.

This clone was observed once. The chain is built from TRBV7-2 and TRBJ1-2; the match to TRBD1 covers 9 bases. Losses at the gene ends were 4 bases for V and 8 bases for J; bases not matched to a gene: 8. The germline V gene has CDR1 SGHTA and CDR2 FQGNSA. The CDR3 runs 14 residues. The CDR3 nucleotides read TGTGCCAGCAGCTACAAACAGGGGGCGCGGGGCTACACCTTC. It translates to CASSYKQGARGYTF.

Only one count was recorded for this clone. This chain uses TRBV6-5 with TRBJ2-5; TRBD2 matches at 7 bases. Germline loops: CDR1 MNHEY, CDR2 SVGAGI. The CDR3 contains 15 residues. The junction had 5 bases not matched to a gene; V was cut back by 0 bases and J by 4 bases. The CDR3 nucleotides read TGTGCCAGCAGTTACTCGGGACTACCCACAGAGACCCAGTACTTC. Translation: CASSYSGLPTETQYF.

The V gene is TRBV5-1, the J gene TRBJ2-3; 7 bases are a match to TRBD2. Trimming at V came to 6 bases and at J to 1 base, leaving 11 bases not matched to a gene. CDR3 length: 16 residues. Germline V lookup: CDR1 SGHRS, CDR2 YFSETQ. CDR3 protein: CASNLHPAGGTDTQYF. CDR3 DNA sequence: TGCGCCAGCAACCTACACCCCGCGGGGGGCACAGATACGCAGTATTTT. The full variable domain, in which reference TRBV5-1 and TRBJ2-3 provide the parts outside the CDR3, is KAGVTQTPRYLIKTRGQQVTLSCSPISGHRSVSWYQQTPGQGLQFLFEYFSETQRNKGNFPGRFSGRQFSNSRSEMNVSTLELGDSALYLCASNLHPAGGTDTQYFGPGTRLTVL.

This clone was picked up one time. In DNA, the CDR3 is TGTGCCAGCAGCGCACTGACAGGGGTTGCCCACGAGCAGTACTTC. Protein product: CASSALTGVAHEQYF. This chain connects TRBV5-6 to TRBJ2-7; 8 bases line up with TRBD1. The junction had 11 bases not matched to a gene; V was cut back by 4 bases and J by 5 bases. Germline V CDR1 and CDR2: SGHDT, YYEEEE. The CDR3 consists of 15 residues.

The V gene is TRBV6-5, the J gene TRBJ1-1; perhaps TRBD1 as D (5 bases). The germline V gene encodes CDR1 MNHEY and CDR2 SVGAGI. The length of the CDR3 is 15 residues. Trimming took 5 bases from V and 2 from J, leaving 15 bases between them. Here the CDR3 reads CASSHPGLINTEAFF. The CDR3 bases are TGTGCCAGCAGTCACCCGGGACTGATCAACACTGAAGCTTTCTTT.

Here the CDR3 reads CASSLPTEASGVRGTQYF. The CDR3 region has the DNA TGCGCCAGCAGCTTGCCCACCGAGGCTAGCGGGGTTCGTGGGACCCAGTACTTC. The genes are TRBV5-1 and TRBJ2-5, with 9 positions matching TRBD2. V lost 1 base and J lost 7; bases outside the gene matches: 17. The CDR3 is 18 amino acids. Germline CDR1 is SGHRS and CDR2 is YFSETQ.

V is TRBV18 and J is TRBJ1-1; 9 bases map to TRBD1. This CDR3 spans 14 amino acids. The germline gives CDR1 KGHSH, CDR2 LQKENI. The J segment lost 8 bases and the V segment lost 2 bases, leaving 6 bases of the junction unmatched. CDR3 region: CASSPDRGSTEAFF. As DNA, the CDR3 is TGTGCCAGCTCACCAGACAGGGGGTCGACCGAAGCTTTCTTT.

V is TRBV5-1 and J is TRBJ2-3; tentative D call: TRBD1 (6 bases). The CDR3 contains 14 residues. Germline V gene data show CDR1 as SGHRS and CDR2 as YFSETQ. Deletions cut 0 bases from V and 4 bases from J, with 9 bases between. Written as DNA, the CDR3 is TGCGCCAGCAGCTTGGAGGGGGTTCCAGATACGCAGTATTTT. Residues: CASSLEGVPDTQYF. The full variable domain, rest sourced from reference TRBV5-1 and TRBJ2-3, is KAGVTQTPRYLIKTRGQQVTLSCSPISGHRSVSWYQQTPGQGLQFLFEYFSETQRNKGNFPGRFSGRQFSNSRSEMNVSTLELGDSALYLCASSLEGVPDTQYFGPGTRLTVL.

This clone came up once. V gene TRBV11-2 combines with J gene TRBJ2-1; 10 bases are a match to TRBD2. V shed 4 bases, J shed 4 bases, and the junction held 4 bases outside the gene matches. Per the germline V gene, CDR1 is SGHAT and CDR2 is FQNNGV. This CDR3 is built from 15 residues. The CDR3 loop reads CASSSLAGVYNEQFF. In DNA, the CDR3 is TGTGCCAGCAGCTCGCTAGCGGGGGTTTACAATGAGCAGTTCTTC.

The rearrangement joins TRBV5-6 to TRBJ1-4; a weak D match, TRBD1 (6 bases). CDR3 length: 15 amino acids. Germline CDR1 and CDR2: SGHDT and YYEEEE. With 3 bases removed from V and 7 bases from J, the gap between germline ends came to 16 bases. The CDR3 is CASSSEGRGSEKLFF. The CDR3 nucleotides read TGTGCCAGCAGCTCTGAAGGCAGGGGCAGTGAAAAACTGTTTTTT.

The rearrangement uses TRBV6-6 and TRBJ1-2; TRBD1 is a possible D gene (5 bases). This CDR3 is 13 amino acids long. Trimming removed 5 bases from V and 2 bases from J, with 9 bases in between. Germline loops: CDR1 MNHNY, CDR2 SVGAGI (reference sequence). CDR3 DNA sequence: TGTGCCAGCAGTGTACAGGAGAACTATGGCTACACCTTC. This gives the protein CASSVQENYGYTF.

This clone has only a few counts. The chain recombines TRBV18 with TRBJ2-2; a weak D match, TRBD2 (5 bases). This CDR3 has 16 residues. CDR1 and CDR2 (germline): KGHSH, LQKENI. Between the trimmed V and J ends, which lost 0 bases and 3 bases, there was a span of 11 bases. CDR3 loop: CASSPPSLADTGELFF. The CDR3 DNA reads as TGTGCCAGCTCACCACCGTCTCTAGCTGACACCGGGGAGCTGTTTTTT.

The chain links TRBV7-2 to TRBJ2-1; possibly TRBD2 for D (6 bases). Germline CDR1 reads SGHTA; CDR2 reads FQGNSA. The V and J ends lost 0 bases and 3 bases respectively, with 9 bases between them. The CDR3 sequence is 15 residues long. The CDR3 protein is CASSLAVGGYNEQFF. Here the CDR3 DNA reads TGTGCCAGCAGCTTAGCTGTGGGGGGCTACAATGAGCAGTTCTTC.

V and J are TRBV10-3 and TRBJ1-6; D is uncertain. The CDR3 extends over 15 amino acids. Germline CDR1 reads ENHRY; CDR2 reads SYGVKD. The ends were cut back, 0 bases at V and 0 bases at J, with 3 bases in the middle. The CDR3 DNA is TGTGCCATCAGTGAGTCGAGCTCCTATAATTCACCCCTCCACTTT. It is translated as CAISESSSYNSPLHF.

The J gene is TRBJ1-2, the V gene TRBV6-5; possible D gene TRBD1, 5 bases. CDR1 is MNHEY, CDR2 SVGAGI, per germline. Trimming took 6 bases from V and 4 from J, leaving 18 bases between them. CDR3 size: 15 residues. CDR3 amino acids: CASRIAGRHSYGYTF. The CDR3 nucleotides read TGTGCCAGCAGGATAGCGGGACGTCATTCCTATGGCTACACCTTC.

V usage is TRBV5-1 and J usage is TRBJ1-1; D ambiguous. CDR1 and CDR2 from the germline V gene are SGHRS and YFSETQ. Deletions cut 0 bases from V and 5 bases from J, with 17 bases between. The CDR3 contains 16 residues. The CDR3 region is CASSLDWSGFGTEAFF. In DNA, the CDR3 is TGCGCCAGCAGCTTGGATTGGTCGGGATTTGGGACTGAAGCTTTCTTT.

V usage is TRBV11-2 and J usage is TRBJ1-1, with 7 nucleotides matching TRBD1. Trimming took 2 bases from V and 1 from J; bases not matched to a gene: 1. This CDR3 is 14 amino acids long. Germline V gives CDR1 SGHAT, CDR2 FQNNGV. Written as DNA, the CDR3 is TGTGCCAGCAGCTTATGGACAGGGAACACTGAAGCTTTCTTT. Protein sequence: CASSLWTGNTEAFF.

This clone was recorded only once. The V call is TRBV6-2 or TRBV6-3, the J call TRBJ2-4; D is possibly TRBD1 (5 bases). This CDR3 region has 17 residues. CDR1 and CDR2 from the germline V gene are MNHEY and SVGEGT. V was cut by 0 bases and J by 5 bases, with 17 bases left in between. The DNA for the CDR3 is TGTGCCAGCAGTTACTCCGTTTTATCACAGGTAGAAAACATTCAGTACTTC. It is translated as CASSYSVLSQVENIQYF.

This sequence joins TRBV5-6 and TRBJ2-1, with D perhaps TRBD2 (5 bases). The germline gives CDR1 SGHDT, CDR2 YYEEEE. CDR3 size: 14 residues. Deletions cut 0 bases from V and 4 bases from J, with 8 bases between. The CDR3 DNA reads TGTGCCAGCAGCTTGGTTCGGGGTTACAATGAGCAGTTCTTC. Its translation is CASSLVRGYNEQFF.

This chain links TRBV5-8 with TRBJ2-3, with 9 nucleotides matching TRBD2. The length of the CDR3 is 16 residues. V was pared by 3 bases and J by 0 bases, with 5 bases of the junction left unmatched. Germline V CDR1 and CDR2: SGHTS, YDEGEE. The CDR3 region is CASSSASGVSTDTQYF. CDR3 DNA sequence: TGTGCCAGCAGCTCTGCTAGCGGGGTGAGCACAGATACGCAGTATTTT.

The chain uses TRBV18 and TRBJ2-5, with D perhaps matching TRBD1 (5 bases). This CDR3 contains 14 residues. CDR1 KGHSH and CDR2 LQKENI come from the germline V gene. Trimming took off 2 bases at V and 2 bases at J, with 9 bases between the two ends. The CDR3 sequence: CASSPIQEQETQYF. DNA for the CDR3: TGTGCCAGCTCACCAATACAGGAACAAGAGACCCAGTACTTC.